This passage covers 28 T cell receptor beta chains from one sample sequenced in a study of blood T cells in healthy people across ages. With a J-beta primer mix and a sample-barcoded 5' primer, a second PCR ran about 7 to 12 cycles. One entry per CDR3 protein results from TCRdb running MiXCR on the 5' RACE reads. Among about 830,000 distinct CDR3 sequences, around 68% were seen once, and the ten largest hold 25% to 35%. Sequencing was done on a sample of blood. Receptor source: a man aged 25-45 years in good health.

The chain joins TRBV5-1 to TRBJ1-4; D unresolved. V was cut by 0 bases and J by 5 bases, with 8 bases left in between. CDR3 length equals 14 residues. Germline V CDR1 and CDR2: SGHRS, YFSETQ. CDR3 sequence: CASSLEAGNEKLFF. CDR3 bases: TGCGCCAGCAGCTTGGAGGCGGGGAATGAAAAACTGTTTTTT.

The chain has TRBV7-2 and TRBJ2-5; 12 positions agree with TRBD1. V trimming: 4 bases; J trimming: 11 bases; junction bases outside the gene matches: 14. Germline assignment: CDR1 SGHTA and CDR2 FQGNSA. This CDR3 is built from 16 residues. CDR3: CASSSYPGQGAYEQYF. The DNA of the CDR3 is TGTGCCAGCAGCTCGTATCCGGGACAGGGGGCGTATGAGCAGTACTTC. Using reference TRBV7-2 and TRBJ2-5 for the parts outside the CDR3, the full variable domain is GAGVSQSPSNKVTEKGKDVELRCDPISGHTALYWYRQSLGQGLEFLIYFQGNSAPDKSGLPSDRFSAERTGGSVSTLTIQRTQQEDSAVYLCASSSYPGQGAYEQYFGPGTRLLVL.

This clonotype was seen once. J is TRBJ2-5 and V is TRBV5-1; D remains ambiguous. The CDR3 extends over 17 amino acids. Trimming took 3 bases from V and 2 from J, leaving 20 bases between them. Germline loops: CDR1 SGHRS, CDR2 YFSETQ. The DNA for the CDR3 is TGCGCCAGCAGCTCCAGTTTCAGCCCGACCGGGCAAGAGACCCAGTACTTC. The encoded protein is CASSSSFSPTGQETQYF.

About this clonotype itself: One junction end does not reproduce the germline sequence, and a read error may be involved. In DNA form, the CDR3 reads TGTGCCAGCAGTCACCACGTTGGGGGACCCTATAGCAATCGGCCCCAGCATTTT. Encoded protein: CASSHHVGGPYSNRPQHF. The chain couples TRBV28 to TRBJ1-5; the D gene is possibly TRBD1 (5 bases). CDR3 size: 18 residues. Germline V gives CDR1 MDHEN, CDR2 SYDVKM.

The chain employs TRBV15 and TRBJ2-3; D is ambiguous. The CDR3 runs 13 residues. The V and J ends lost 4 bases and 6 bases respectively, with 11 bases between them. Germline assignment: CDR1 LNHNV and CDR2 YYDKDF (reference sequence). The CDR3 protein is CATSTSHEDTQYF. The DNA of the CDR3 is TGTGCCACCAGCACCTCCCACGAGGATACGCAGTATTTT.

Concerning this clonotype: A read error may explain this, as a much larger clone is one base away. V and J are TRBV12-3 or TRBV12-4 and TRBJ2-4; D unclear. The DNA end is a closer match to TRBJ2-7, so the J assignment may be wrong. The CDR3 is 12 amino acids. The CDR3, as DNA: TGTGCCAGCAGTTTGAGCCACTACGAGCAGTACTTC. Encoded protein: CASSLSHYEQYF.

This clonotype occurred a few times. This rearrangement joins TRBV4-3 to TRBJ2-2; D remains ambiguous. In germline, CDR1 is LGHNA, CDR2 YSLEER. Trimming pared 0 bases from V and 1 base from J, leaving 9 bases between. CDR3 length: 16 amino acids. The CDR3 sequence is CASSQDIGGNTGELFF. CDR3 coding DNA: TGCGCCAGCAGCCAAGATATTGGTGGGAACACCGGGGAGCTGTTTTTT.

J is TRBJ2-3 and V is TRBV20-1, with 10 bases fitting TRBD1. The length of the CDR3 is 13 residues. CDR1 is DFQATT and CDR2 is SNEGSKA in the germline V gene (reference sequence). J lost 1 base, V lost 7 bases, and 2 bases had no gene match. The CDR3 region is CSGGTGGTDTQYF. The CDR3 coding sequence is TGCAGTGGGGGGACAGGGGGCACAGATACGCAGTATTTT.

This sequence joins TRBV25-1 and TRBJ2-5, with a possible D match to TRBD1 (5 bases). V was clipped by 0 bases and J by 2 bases, with 10 bases between them. The CDR3 covers 15 residues. Germline CDR1 is MGHDK and CDR2 is SYGVNS. The CDR3 coding sequence is TGTGCCAGCAGTGAATACCAGGGTTTGCAAGAGACCCAGTACTTC. Translation gives CASSEYQGLQETQYF.

This clonotype was detected only a few times. J is TRBJ1-6 and V is TRBV2; TRBD1 aligns across 12 bases. Germline values: CDR1 SNHLY, CDR2 FYNNEI. This CDR3 is 15 amino acids long. With 4 bases clipped from V and 9 bases from J, the junction kept 4 bases outside the gene matches. CDR3 loop: CASSGGQGAGSPLHF. The CDR3 bases are TGTGCCAGCAGTGGGGGACAGGGGGCCGGTTCACCCCTCCACTTT.

Comments on this clonotype: A read error may explain this, as a much larger clone is one base away. V usage is TRBV10-3 and J usage is TRBJ1-2; D is undetermined. Germline V gene lookup returns CDR1 ENHRY and CDR2 SYGVKD. This CDR3 region has 12 residues. V was clipped by 2 bases and J by 2 bases, with 3 bases between them. The DNA for the CDR3 is TGTGCCATCAGTGAGGACAACTATGGCTACACCTTC. This codes for CAISEDNYGYTF.

Note on this clonotype: Being one base from a much bigger clone, this may be a read error. The gene calls are TRBV7-9 and TRBJ2-1; D is ambiguous. The CDR3 totals 10 residues. V was trimmed by 5 bases and J by 6 bases, leaving 2 bases between them. Germline V CDR1 and CDR2: SEHNR, FQNEAQ (reference sequence). The CDR3: CASSPNEQFF. For the CDR3, the DNA is TGTGCCAGCAGCCCCAATGAGCAGTTCTTC.

This clonotype was seen only a few times. The J gene is TRBJ2-4, the V gene TRBV2; no firm D call. V gave up 7 bases and J gave up 0 bases, with 10 bases separating them. Germline lookup yields CDR1 SNHLY and CDR2 FYNNEI. There are 14 residues in the CDR3. The CDR3 DNA reads TGTGCCAGCATTCCGGACGTAGCCAAAAACATTCAGTACTTC. Amino acids: CASIPDVAKNIQYF.

CDR3 sequence: CASSLGRAGANEQYF. The DNA for the CDR3 is TGTGCCAGCAGCTTAGGCCGGGCGGGGGCGAACGAGCAGTACTTC. The chain couples TRBV13 to TRBJ2-7, with TRBD2 as a possible D gene (7 bases). This CDR3 is built from 15 residues. V dropped 0 bases and J dropped 5 bases, with 14 bases sitting between them. Germline lookup yields CDR1 PRHDT and CDR2 FYEKMQ (reference sequence).

This clonotype was seen a single time. This sequence joins TRBV11-2 and TRBJ2-3; a weak D match, TRBD2 (6 bases). The CDR3 runs to 15 residues. Germline CDR1 reads SGHAT; CDR2 reads FQNNGV. V lost 0 bases, J lost 5 bases, and 12 bases lay in between. DNA of the CDR3: TGTGCCAGCAGCTTAGACGGAGGGTTTGTAGATACGCAGTATTTT. This codes for CASSLDGGFVDTQYF. Looking up the rest from reference TRBV11-2 and TRBJ2-3 gives the full variable domain: EAGVAQSPRYKIIEKRQSVAFWCNPISGHATLYWYQQILGQGPKLLIQFQNNGVVDDSQLPKDRFSAERLKGVDSTLKIQPAKLEDSAVYLCASSLDGGFVDTQYFGPGTRLTVL.

This clonotype was seen a handful of times. The chain couples TRBV5-4 to TRBJ1-2, with 7 nucleotides matching TRBD1. Unmatched junction bases numbered 12, after V lost 5 bases and J lost 5 bases. The CDR3 sequence is 15 residues long. Looked up from germline, CDR1 is SGHNT and CDR2 is YYREEE (reference sequence). This CDR3 is CASSYATGTEYGYTF. The DNA for the CDR3 is TGTGCCAGCAGTTATGCTACCGGGACAGAGTATGGCTACACCTTC.

This sequence joins TRBV29-1 and TRBJ2-7; possible D gene TRBD1, 6 bases. Germline V gene sequence: CDR1 SQVTM, CDR2 ANQGSEA. The CDR3 has 14 residues. Trimming pared 0 bases from V and 1 base from J, leaving 10 bases between. The CDR3 protein is CSVEEGAGSYEQYF. DNA of the CDR3: TGCAGCGTTGAAGAGGGGGCAGGGTCCTACGAGCAGTACTTC.

This clonotype occurred a few times. The chain has TRBV29-1 and TRBJ2-7, with TRBD1 matching 8 bases. The CDR3 consists of 14 residues. Germline CDR1 reads SQVTM; CDR2 reads ANQGSEA. J gave up 3 bases and V 6 bases, and 10 bases lay outside the gene matches. Here the CDR3 reads CSVGQGATFYEQYF. The CDR3 DNA follows: TGCAGCGTAGGACAGGGCGCGACTTTCTACGAGCAGTACTTC.

In its sample, this clonotype was seen once. The gene calls are TRBV6-2 or TRBV6-3 and TRBJ2-7, with 9 bases identical to TRBD1. The J segment lost 5 bases and the V segment lost 0 bases, leaving 5 bases of the junction unmatched. From germline, CDR1 is MNHEY and CDR2 SVGEGT. CDR3 length equals 15 residues. The CDR3 sequence: CASSYSEGQGDEQYF. The CDR3, as DNA: TGTGCCAGCAGTTACTCAGAGGGACAGGGTGACGAGCAGTACTTC.

This clonotype was seen a handful of times. The chain recombines TRBV3-1 with TRBJ2-4; a weak D match, TRBD1 (6 bases). Germline lookup yields CDR1 LGHDT and CDR2 YNNKEL (reference sequence). V shed 0 bases and J shed 1 base, with 10 bases lying between them. The CDR3 has 16 residues. The CDR3 region is CASSQDRGNAKNIQYF. The DNA of the CDR3 is TGTGCCAGCAGCCAAGACAGGGGAAACGCCAAAAACATTCAGTACTTC.

This chain links TRBV20-1 with TRBJ2-1; possibly TRBD2 for D (5 bases). The V end was cut by 4 bases, the J end by 9 bases, with 13 bases between. The CDR3 consists of 12 residues. Germline V gene data show CDR1 as DFQATT and CDR2 as SNEGSKA (reference sequence). CDR3 coding DNA: TGCAGTGCTATGGCTTTTCGGGGTGAGCAGTTCTTC. Translated, it gives CSAMAFRGEQFF.

The CDR3 spells CASSLEARGLNYGYTF. The CDR3, as DNA: TGTGCCAGCAGCTTAGAGGCCAGGGGCCTTAACTATGGCTACACCTTC. The J gene is TRBJ1-2, the V gene TRBV11-1; a weak D match, TRBD1 (6 bases). The CDR3 is 16 residues long. V was shortened by 1 base and J by 1 base, with 13 bases between the two germline ends. CDR1 and CDR2 from the germline V gene are SGHAT and FQDESV (reference sequence).

This chain links TRBV12-3 or TRBV12-4 with TRBJ2-3; 8 nucleotides match TRBD2. This CDR3 region has 11 residues. The junction had 3 bases not matched to a gene; V was cut back by 5 bases and J by 11 bases. The chain's CDR3 is CASSLLAEQYF. The CDR3, as DNA: TGTGCCAGCAGTCTACTAGCGGAGCAGTATTTT.

This rearrangement joins TRBV29-1 to TRBJ1-2, with D uncertain. The germline V gene has CDR1 SQVTM and CDR2 ANQGSEA. Trimming removed 2 bases at V and 6 bases at J, with 19 bases between. The CDR3 sequence is 15 residues long. CDR3 nucleotide sequence: TGCAGCGTTGAATCTAGCCCGGGTTTCGTGGATGGCTACACCTTC. Translated: CSVESSPGFVDGYTF.

V is TRBV7-8 and J is TRBJ1-1, with no clear D. CDR1 is SGHVS and CDR2 is FQNEAQ in the germline V gene. The V and J ends lost 1 base and 4 bases respectively, with 10 bases between them. This CDR3 is built from 14 residues. The CDR3 region has the DNA TGTGCCAGCAGCTTAGGGGTGGGGAGCACTGAAGCTTTCTTT. Translating gives CASSLGVGSTEAFF.

The rearrangement joins TRBV4-1 to TRBJ2-5; the D gene is possibly TRBD1 (6 bases). The J call is doubtful: the DNA matches TRBJ2-7 better. CDR3 length equals 14 residues. CDR1 is MGHRA, CDR2 YSYEKL, per germline. CDR3 nucleotides: TGCGCCAGCAGCCAAGGGCAGGGGAGCAACGAGCAGTACTTC. Amino acid sequence: CASSQGQGSNEQYF.

V is TRBV28 and J is TRBJ2-3, with 8 bases lining up with TRBD2. Germline V gives CDR1 MDHEN, CDR2 SYDVKM. CDR3 length: 16 residues. V lost 6 bases, J lost 2 bases, and 10 bases stayed unmatched. The CDR3 region is CASSSFSSGHTDTQYF. As DNA, the CDR3 is TGTGCCAGCAGCAGTTTTTCTAGCGGGCACACAGATACGCAGTATTTT.

The V call is TRBV12-3 or TRBV12-4, the J call TRBJ1-6, with 7 bases lining up with TRBD1. Trimming at V came to 6 bases and at J to 7 bases, leaving 21 bases not matched to a gene. The CDR3 totals 19 residues. The CDR3 loop is CASRPGLTLGGRGNSPLHF. The CDR3 DNA reads TGTGCCAGCAGACCAGGCCTAACCCTTGGCGGCAGGGGGAATTCACCCCTCCACTTT.